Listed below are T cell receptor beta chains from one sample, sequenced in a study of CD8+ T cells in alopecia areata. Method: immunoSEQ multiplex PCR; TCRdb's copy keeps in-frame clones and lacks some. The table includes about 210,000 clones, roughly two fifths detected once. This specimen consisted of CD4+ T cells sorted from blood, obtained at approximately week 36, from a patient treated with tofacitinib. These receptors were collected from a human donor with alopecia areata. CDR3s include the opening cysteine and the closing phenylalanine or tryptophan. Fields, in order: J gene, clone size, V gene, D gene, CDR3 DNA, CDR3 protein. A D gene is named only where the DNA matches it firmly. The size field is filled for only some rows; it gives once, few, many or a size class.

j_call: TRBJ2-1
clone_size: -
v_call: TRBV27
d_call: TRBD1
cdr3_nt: TGTGCCAGCAGTTATCCTCGGGACAGGGGGACCGAGCAGTTCTTC
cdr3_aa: CASSYPRDRGTEQFF

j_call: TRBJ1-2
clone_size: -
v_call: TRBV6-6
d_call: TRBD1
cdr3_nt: TGTGCCAGCAGCCGCCTCCGTGGGACAGACTACTATGGCTACACCTTC
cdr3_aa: CASSRLRGTDYYGYTF

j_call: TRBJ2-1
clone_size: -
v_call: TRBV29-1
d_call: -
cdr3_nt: TGCAGCGTTGCTGATCCCATTGAGCAGTTCTTC
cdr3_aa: CSVADPIEQFF

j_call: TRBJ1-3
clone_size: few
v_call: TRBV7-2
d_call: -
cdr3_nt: TGTGCCAGCAGCCGCACGGGGGGCTCTGGAAACACCATATATTTT
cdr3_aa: CASSRTGGSGNTIYF

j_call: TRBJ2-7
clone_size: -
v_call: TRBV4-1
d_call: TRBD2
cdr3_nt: TGCGCCAGCAGCCAATCCGGGACTACCTACGAGCAGTACTTC
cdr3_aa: CASSQSGTTYEQYF

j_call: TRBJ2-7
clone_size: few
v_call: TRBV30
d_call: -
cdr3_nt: TGTGCCTGGAGTGTAGGGGGGAACTCCTACGAGCAGTACTTC
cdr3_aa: CAWSVGGNSYEQYF

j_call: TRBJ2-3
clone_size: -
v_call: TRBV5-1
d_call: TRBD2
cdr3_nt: TGCGCCAGCAGCTTGGTGGCGGGAGGTAGAGATACGCAGTATTTT
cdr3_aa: CASSLVAGGRDTQYF

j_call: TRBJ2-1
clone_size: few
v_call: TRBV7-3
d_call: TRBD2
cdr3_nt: TGTGCCAGCAGCTTGGGGACTAGCGGTAGCAATGAGCAGTTCTTC
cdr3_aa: CASSLGTSGSNEQFF

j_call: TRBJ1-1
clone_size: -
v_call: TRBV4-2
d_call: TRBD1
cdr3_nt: TGTGCCAGCAGCCCATACTCGGGACAGGGGACAGGTGAAGCTTTCTTT
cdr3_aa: CASSPYSGQGTGEAFF

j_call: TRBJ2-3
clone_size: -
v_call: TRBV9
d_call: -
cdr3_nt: TGTGCCAGCAGCGTAGGCCGATACTCGGATACGCAGTATTTT
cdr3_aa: CASSVGRYSDTQYF

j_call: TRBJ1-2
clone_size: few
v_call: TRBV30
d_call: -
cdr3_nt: TGTGCCTGGAGTGCCCTAGCTCCCTCCTATGGCTACACCTTC
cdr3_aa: CAWSALAPSYGYTF

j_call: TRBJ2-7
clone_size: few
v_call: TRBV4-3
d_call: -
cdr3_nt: TGCGCCAGCAGCCGCGGAAACGGACTCCTGGGGGTCGAGCAGTACTTC
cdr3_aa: CASSRGNGLLGVEQYF

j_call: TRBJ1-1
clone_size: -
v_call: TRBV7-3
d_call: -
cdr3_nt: TGTGCCAGCAGCTTAAATCCGGCGGGGACTGAAGCTTTCTTT
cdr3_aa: CASSLNPAGTEAFF

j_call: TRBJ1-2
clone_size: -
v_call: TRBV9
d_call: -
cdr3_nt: TGTGCCAGCAGCCCTCCTGGGAGGCCCGGCTACACCTTC
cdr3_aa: CASSPPGRPGYTF

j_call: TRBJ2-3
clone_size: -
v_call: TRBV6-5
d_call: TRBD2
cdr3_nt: TGTGCCAGCAGTCGACTAGCGGGCACAGATACGCAGTATTTT
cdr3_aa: CASSRLAGTDTQYF

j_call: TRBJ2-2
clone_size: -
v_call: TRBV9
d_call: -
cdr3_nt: TGTGCCAGCAGCGTCCCAAAATCGCCCGGGGAGCTGTTTTTT
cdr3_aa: CASSVPKSPGELFF

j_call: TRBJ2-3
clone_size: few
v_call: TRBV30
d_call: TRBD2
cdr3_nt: TGTGCCTGGAGGAGGGCGGGAGAAGGGACAGATACGCAGTATTTT
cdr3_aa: CAWRRAGEGTDTQYF

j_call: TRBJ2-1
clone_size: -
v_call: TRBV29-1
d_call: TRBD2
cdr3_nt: TGCAGCGTTGCACTAGCGGGAGGGGCCAATGAGCAGTTCTTC
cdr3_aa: CSVALAGGANEQFF

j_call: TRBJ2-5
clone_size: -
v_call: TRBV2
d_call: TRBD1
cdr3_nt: TGTGCCAGCGGGACAGGGTACGGGTCCCAGTACTTC
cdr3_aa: CASGTGYGSQYF

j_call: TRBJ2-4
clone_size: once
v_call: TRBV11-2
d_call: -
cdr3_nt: TGTGCCAGCAGCTCGCAGGGCACCCTAGAGGACATTCAGTACTTC
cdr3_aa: CASSSQGTLEDIQYF

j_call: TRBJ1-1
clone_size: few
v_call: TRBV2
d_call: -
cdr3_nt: TGTGCCAGCAAAACCCGGACTGAAGCTTTCTTT
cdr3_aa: CASKTRTEAFF

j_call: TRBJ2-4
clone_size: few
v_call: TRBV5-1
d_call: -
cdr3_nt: TGCGCCAGCAGCTTGGGATCCGGAGCCTCTTTGGGGGACATTCAGTACTTC
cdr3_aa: CASSLGSGASLGDIQYF

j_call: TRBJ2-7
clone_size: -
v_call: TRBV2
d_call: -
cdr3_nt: TGTGCCAGCGGAAGACAGAGCTCCTACGAGCAGTACTTC
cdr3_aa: CASGRQSSYEQYF

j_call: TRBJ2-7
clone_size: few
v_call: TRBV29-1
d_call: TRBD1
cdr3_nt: TGCAGCGTTTCGACGGACAGGGAATACGAGCAGTACTTC
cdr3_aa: CSVSTDREYEQYF

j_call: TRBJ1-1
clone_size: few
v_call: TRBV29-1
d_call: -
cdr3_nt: TGCAGCGTTGAAGATGTGGGGGGGACTGAAGCTTTCTTT
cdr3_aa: CSVEDVGGTEAFF

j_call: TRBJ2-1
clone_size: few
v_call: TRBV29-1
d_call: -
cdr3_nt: TGCAGCGTGTTGCGGAGTCCTTCCAATGAGCAGTTCTTC
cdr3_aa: CSVLRSPSNEQFF

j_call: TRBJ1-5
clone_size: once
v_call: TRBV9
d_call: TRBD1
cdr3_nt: TGTGCCAGCAGCGCGGGACAGGGGATACAACAGCCCCAGCATTTT
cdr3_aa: CASSAGQGIQQPQHF

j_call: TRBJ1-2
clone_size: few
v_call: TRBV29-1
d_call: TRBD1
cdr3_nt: TGCAGCGTCCGGACAGGGGGCCATGGCTACACCTTC
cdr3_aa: CSVRTGGHGYTF

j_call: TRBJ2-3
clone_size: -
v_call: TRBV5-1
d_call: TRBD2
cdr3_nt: TGCGCCAGCAGCTCCCCACCCTCGAGCGGGAAGTTGAGCGCAGATACGCAGTATTTT
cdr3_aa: CASSSPPSSGKLSADTQYF

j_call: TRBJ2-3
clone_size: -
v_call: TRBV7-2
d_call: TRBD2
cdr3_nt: TGTGCCAGCAGCCCAAGCGGGAGGGCCCGGGATACGCAGTATTTT
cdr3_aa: CASSPSGRARDTQYF

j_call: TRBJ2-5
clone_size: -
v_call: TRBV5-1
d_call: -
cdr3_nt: TGCGCCAGCAGCTACCGGGTAGGGCAAGAGACCCAGTACTTC
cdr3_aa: CASSYRVGQETQYF

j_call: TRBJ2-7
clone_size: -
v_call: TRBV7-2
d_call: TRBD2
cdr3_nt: TGTGCCAGCAGCTTGAGTTTTTCTAGCGGGAGGCGGCCAAGGGGACAGTACTTC
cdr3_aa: CASSLSFSSGRRPRGQYF

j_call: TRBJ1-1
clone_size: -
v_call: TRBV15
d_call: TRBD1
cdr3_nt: TGTGCCACCAGCAGAACAGGGGGGCAAGCTTTCTTT
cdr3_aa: CATSRTGGQAFF

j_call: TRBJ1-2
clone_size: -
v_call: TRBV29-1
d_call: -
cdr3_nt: TGCAGCGCCGGGGCGGCGGGAGGCTACACCTTC
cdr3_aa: CSAGAAGGYTF

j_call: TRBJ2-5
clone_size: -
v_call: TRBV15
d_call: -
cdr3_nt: TGTGCCACCAGCAGAGGTGGGGGACAAGAGACCCAGTACTTC
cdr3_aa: CATSRGGGQETQYF

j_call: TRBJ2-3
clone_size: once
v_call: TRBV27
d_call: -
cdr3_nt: TGTGCCAGCAGTTCTCCGACAGATACGCAGTATTTT
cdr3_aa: CASSSPTDTQYF

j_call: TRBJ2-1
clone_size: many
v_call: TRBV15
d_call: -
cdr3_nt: TGTGCCACCAGCAGAGCTCTGGAGAGGTGGGATGAGCAGTTCTTC
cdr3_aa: CATSRALERWDEQFF

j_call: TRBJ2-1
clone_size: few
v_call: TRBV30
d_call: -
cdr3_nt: TGTGCCTGGAGTCTCAACAATGAGCAGTTCTTC
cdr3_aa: CAWSLNNEQFF

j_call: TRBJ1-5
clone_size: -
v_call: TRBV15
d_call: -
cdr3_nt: TGTGCCACCAGCCCAACGTCCGATAGCAATCAGCCCCAGCATTTT
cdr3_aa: CATSPTSDSNQPQHF

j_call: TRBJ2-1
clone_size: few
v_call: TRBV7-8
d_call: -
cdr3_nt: TGTGCCAGCAGCCCACAAGGGAGCTCCTACAATGAGCAGTTCTTC
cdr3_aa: CASSPQGSSYNEQFF

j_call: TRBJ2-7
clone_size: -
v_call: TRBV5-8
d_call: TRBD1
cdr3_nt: TGTGCCAGCAGCCGTTCGGGACAGGCTTCCTACGAGCAGTACTTC
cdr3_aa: CASSRSGQASYEQYF

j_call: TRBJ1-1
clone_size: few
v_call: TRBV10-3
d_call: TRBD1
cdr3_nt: TGTGTCACCGGACAGGGTGTTTTAATGAACACTGAAGCTTTCTTT
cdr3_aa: CVTGQGVLMNTEAFF

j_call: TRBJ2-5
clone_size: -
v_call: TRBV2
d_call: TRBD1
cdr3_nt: TGTGCCAGCAGCTGGGGACAGGGCGAGACCCAGTACTTC
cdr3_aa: CASSWGQGETQYF

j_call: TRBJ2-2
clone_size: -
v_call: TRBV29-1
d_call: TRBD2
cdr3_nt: TGCAGCGTTGACCCCATGACTAGCGGGCACACCGGGGAGCTGTTTTTT
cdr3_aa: CSVDPMTSGHTGELFF

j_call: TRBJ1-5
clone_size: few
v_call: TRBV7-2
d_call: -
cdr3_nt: TGTGCCAGCAGCCTGCGGGGAGGGGGCAATCAGCCCCAGCATTTT
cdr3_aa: CASSLRGGGNQPQHF

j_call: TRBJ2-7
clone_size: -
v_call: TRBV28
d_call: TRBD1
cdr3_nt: TGTGCCAGCAGTTTGGGACAGTTCTACGAGCAGTACTTC
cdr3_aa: CASSLGQFYEQYF

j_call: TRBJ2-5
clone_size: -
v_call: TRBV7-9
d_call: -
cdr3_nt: TGTGCCAGCACCTCACCTGTGGGGTTATCTGAGACCCAGTACTTC
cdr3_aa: CASTSPVGLSETQYF

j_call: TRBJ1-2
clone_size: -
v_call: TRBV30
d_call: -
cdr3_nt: TGTGCCTGGAGTGTACAGGGCGCCTATGGCTACACCTTC
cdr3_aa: CAWSVQGAYGYTF

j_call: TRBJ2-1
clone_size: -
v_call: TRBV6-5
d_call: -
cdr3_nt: TGTGCCAGCAGTAGGGACATGTACAATGAGCAGTTCTTC
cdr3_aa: CASSRDMYNEQFF

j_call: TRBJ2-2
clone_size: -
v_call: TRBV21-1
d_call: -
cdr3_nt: TGTGCCAGCACCCTCTCCGAGACGGCCGGGGAGCTGTTTTTT
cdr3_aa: CASTLSETAGELFF